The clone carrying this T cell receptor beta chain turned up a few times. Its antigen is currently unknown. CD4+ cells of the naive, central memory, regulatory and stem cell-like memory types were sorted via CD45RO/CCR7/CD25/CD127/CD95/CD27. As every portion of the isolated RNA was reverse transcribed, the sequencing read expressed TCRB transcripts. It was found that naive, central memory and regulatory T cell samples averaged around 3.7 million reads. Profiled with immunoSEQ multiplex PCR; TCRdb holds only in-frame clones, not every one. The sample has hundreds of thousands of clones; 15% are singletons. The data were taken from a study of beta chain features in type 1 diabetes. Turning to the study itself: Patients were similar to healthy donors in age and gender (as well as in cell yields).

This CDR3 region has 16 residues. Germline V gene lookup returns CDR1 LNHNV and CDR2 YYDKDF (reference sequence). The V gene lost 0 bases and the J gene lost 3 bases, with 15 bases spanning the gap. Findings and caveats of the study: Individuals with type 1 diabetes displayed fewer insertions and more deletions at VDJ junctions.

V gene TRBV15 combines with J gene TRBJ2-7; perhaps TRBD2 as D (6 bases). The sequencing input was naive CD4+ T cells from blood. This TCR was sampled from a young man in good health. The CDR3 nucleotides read TGTGCCACCAGCAGAGATGTGGGGGGAGGCTACTACGAGCAGTACTTC. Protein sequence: CATSRDVGGGYYEQYF.